This entry describes one T cell receptor (beta chain). The source of the sample is a study of blood T cell repertoires in COVID-19. Background on the study: Spain, Italy and the United States supplied samples that represented acute and convalescent COVID-19. Sample material is recorded as cDNA or gDNA derived from T cells, B-cell-depleted T cells, or PBMCs.

Followed longitudinally, the Seattle patients had been enrolled during active infection. The junction had 14 bases not matched to a gene; V was cut back by 10 bases and J by 5 bases. CDR1 is MGHDK and CDR2 is SYGVNS in the germline V gene. The CDR3 is 16 residues long. Original processing notes: Estimated nucleated cell counts came from reference gene primer amplification. Method: immunoSEQ multiplex PCR; TCRdb's copy keeps in-frame clones and lacks some. D and trimming come from the DNA, and the V and J calls and clone size come from that table. Among fewer than 350,000 clones listed, approximately 90% were seen once.

The genes are TRBV25-1 and TRBJ2-2; the match to TRBD1 covers 9 bases. This sequence originates from a woman aged 55-69 years with COVID-19, enrolled during active disease. The sample was peripheral blood. For the CDR3, the DNA is TGTGCCACCACGTCAGGGGGGACAGGGTGGACCGGGGAGCTGTTTTTT. This gives the protein CATTSGGTGWTGELFF. Complete variable domain (other parts from reference TRBV25-1 and TRBJ2-2): EADIYQTPRYLVIGTGKKITLECSQTMGHDKMYWYQQDPGMELHLIHYSYGVNSTEKGDLSSESTVSRIRTEHFPLTLESARPSHTSQYLCATTSGGTGWTGELFFGEGSRLTVL.